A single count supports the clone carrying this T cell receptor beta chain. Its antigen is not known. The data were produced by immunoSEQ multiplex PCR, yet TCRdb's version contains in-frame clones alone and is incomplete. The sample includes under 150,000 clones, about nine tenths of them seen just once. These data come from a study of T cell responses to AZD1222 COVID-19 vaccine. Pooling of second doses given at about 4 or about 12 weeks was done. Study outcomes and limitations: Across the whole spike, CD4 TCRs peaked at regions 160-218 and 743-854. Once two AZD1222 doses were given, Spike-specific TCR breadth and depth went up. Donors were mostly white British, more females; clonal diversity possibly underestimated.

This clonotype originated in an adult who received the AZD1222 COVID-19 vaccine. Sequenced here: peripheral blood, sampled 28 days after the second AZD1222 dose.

The DNA of the CDR3 is TGTGCCAGCAGCTTGTTCTCGGGAGAGTATGGCTACACCTTC. It is translated as CASSLFSGEYGYTF. V and J are TRBV5-5 and TRBJ1-2; D gene ambiguous. Trimming stripped 1 base from V and 5 bases from J, with 12 bases between. Per germline, CDR1 SGHKS and CDR2 YYEKEE (reference sequence). CDR3 size: 14 residues.